A selection of T cell receptor beta chains follows, all from one sample in a study of blood T cells in healthy people across ages. TCRdb reprocessed the 5' RACE reads via MiXCR and lists one record per CDR3 protein. The sample gives 540,000 or so distinct CDR3 sequences, 40% to 50% of which show up once; around 23% is in the top ten. The sample comprised blood. The source of these receptors is an elderly man in good health. Each CDR3 is given with its conserved first and last residue. Each record gives: clone size, J gene, D gene, V gene, CDR3 protein, CDR3 DNA. A D gene is named only where the DNA matches it firmly. Size values are once, few and many counts, or a class for expanded clones, and some rows have none.

clone size: .
J gene: TRBJ1-2
D gene: .
V gene: TRBV20-1
CDR3 protein: CSAGGFYGYTF
CDR3 DNA: TGCAGTGCTGGAGGTTTTTATGGCTACACCTTC

clone size: .
J gene: TRBJ1-2
D gene: .
V gene: TRBV7-2
CDR3 protein: CASSVRAGRYGYTF
CDR3 DNA: TGTGCCAGCAGCGTAAGGGCAGGCCGCTATGGCTACACCTTC

clone size: .
J gene: TRBJ2-1
D gene: .
V gene: TRBV12-3/TRBV12-4
CDR3 protein: CASSFTVLGSEQFF
CDR3 DNA: TGTGCCAGCAGTTTCACAGTCCTGGGAAGTGAGCAGTTCTTC

clone size: few
J gene: TRBJ2-7
D gene: .
V gene: TRBV7-9
CDR3 protein: CASSGGGISYEQYF
CDR3 DNA: TGTGCCAGCAGCGGGGGGGGCATTTCCTACGAGCAGTACTTC

clone size: few
J gene: TRBJ2-1
D gene: TRBD1
V gene: TRBV29-1
CDR3 protein: CSVDMGGQGTEQFF
CDR3 DNA: TGCAGCGTTGACATGGGGGGACAGGGGACTGAGCAGTTCTTC

clone size: .
J gene: TRBJ2-5
D gene: .
V gene: TRBV20-1
CDR3 protein: CSAREPGQETQYF
CDR3 DNA: TGCAGTGCTAGAGAACCGGGGCAAGAGACCCAGTACTTC

clone size: many
J gene: TRBJ2-5
D gene: .
V gene: TRBV7-2
CDR3 protein: CASSFTGTIQETQYF
CDR3 DNA: TGTGCCAGCAGCTTCACCGGGACAATCCAAGAGACCCAGTACTTC

clone size: .
J gene: TRBJ2-3
D gene: .
V gene: TRBV28
CDR3 protein: CPSSMDTQYF
CDR3 DNA: TGTCCCAGCAGTATGGATACGCAGTATTTT

clone size: .
J gene: TRBJ2-1
D gene: .
V gene: TRBV20-1
CDR3 protein: CSASGGGASGSSYEQFF
CDR3 DNA: TGCAGTGCTAGTGGGGGGGGCGCGAGCGGATCCTCCTATGAGCAGTTCTTC

clone size: .
J gene: TRBJ2-1
D gene: .
V gene: TRBV4-3
CDR3 protein: CASSHGGWEAHNEQFF
CDR3 DNA: TGCGCCAGCAGCCATGGGGGGTGGGAGGCCCACAATGAGCAGTTCTTC

clone size: few
J gene: TRBJ2-3
D gene: .
V gene: TRBV7-2
CDR3 protein: CASSRTGPTDTQYF
CDR3 DNA: TGTGCCAGCAGCCGGACTGGACCCACAGATACGCAGTATTTT

clone size: .
J gene: TRBJ1-6
D gene: .
V gene: TRBV30
CDR3 protein: CAWSGYGIYNSPLHF
CDR3 DNA: TGTGCCTGGAGTGGCTACGGGATTTATAATTCACCCCTCCACTTT

clone size: .
J gene: TRBJ1-4
D gene: .
V gene: TRBV7-2
CDR3 protein: CASSRGLGNEKLFF
CDR3 DNA: TGTGCCAGCAGCCGGGGACTAGGGAATGAAAAACTGTTTTTT

clone size: .
J gene: TRBJ2-1
D gene: .
V gene: TRBV4-3
CDR3 protein: CASSQDGTYNEQFF
CDR3 DNA: TGCGCCAGCAGCCAAGATGGGACCTACAATGAGCAGTTCTTC

clone size: .
J gene: TRBJ2-1
D gene: .
V gene: TRBV7-3
CDR3 protein: CASSLGGEAYNEQFF
CDR3 DNA: TGTGCCAGCAGCCTTGGTGGGGAAGCCTACAATGAGCAGTTCTTC

clone size: few
J gene: TRBJ1-6
D gene: .
V gene: TRBV6-5
CDR3 protein: CASSYTLAKSGSPLHF
CDR3 DNA: TGTGCCAGCAGTTACACCTTAGCCAAATCGGGTTCACCCCTCCACTTT

clone size: few
J gene: TRBJ2-3
D gene: .
V gene: TRBV29-1
CDR3 protein: CSVEGPITDTQYF
CDR3 DNA: TGCAGCGTTGAAGGACCCATCACAGATACGCAGTATTTT

clone size: .
J gene: TRBJ2-5
D gene: TRBD2
V gene: TRBV20-1
CDR3 protein: CSSGTSGFQETQYF
CDR3 DNA: TGCAGCTCCGGGACTAGCGGTTTTCAAGAGACCCAGTACTTC

clone size: .
J gene: TRBJ2-2
D gene: TRBD2
V gene: TRBV4-3
CDR3 protein: CASSQQTSGGATGELFF
CDR3 DNA: TGCGCCAGCAGCCAACAAACTAGCGGGGGGGCCACCGGGGAGCTGTTTTTT

clone size: .
J gene: TRBJ2-3
D gene: TRBD1
V gene: TRBV15
CDR3 protein: CATSPGQGRDTQYF
CDR3 DNA: TGTGCCACCAGTCCGGGACAGGGAAGAGATACGCAGTATTTT

clone size: few
J gene: TRBJ2-3
D gene: .
V gene: TRBV7-2
CDR3 protein: CASSSRSGRQYF
CDR3 DNA: TGTGCCAGCAGCTCGCGTTCAGGGCGCCAGTATTTT

clone size: .
J gene: TRBJ2-1
D gene: TRBD2
V gene: TRBV7-3
CDR3 protein: CASSSTGGDNEQFF
CDR3 DNA: TGTGCCAGCAGCTCAACCGGGGGGGACAATGAGCAGTTCTTC

clone size: few
J gene: TRBJ2-5
D gene: TRBD1
V gene: TRBV28
CDR3 protein: CASHRQGQETQYF
CDR3 DNA: TGTGCCAGCCACAGACAGGGACAAGAGACCCAGTACTTC

clone size: .
J gene: TRBJ2-3
D gene: TRBD2
V gene: TRBV4-2
CDR3 protein: CASSQQTSGSTDTQYF
CDR3 DNA: TGTGCCAGCAGCCAACAGACTAGCGGATCCACAGATACGCAGTATTTT

clone size: few
J gene: TRBJ2-7
D gene: TRBD2
V gene: TRBV6-6
CDR3 protein: CASGQTSGRGFFGVYF
CDR3 DNA: TGTGCCAGCGGACAGACTAGCGGGAGGGGGTTTTTCGGAGTGTACTTC

clone size: .
J gene: TRBJ2-1
D gene: .
V gene: TRBV4-1
CDR3 protein: CASSQGRLWDNEQFF
CDR3 DNA: TGCGCCAGCAGCCAAGGAAGGTTGTGGGACAATGAGCAGTTCTTC

clone size: .
J gene: TRBJ2-1
D gene: TRBD2
V gene: TRBV12-3/TRBV12-4
CDR3 protein: CASSTLGGGGYNEQFF
CDR3 DNA: TGTGCCAGCAGTACCTTGGGGGGGGGAGGGTACAATGAGCAGTTCTTC

clone size: .
J gene: TRBJ2-5
D gene: .
V gene: TRBV9
CDR3 protein: CASSVDGSFLETQYF
CDR3 DNA: TGTGCCAGCAGCGTAGACGGCTCGTTTCTTGAGACCCAGTACTTC

clone size: .
J gene: TRBJ1-1
D gene: .
V gene: TRBV12-3/TRBV12-4
CDR3 protein: CASTLGGALVSEAFF
CDR3 DNA: TGTGCCAGCACCTTGGGGGGGGCGTTAGTCAGTGAAGCTTTCTTT

clone size: many
J gene: TRBJ2-5
D gene: .
V gene: TRBV4-3
CDR3 protein: CASSQDTGVGTQYF
CDR3 DNA: TGCGCCAGCAGCCAAGATACCGGGGTTGGGACCCAGTACTTC

clone size: many
J gene: TRBJ2-4
D gene: .
V gene: TRBV6-5
CDR3 protein: CASSYNRQLAKNIQYF
CDR3 DNA: TGTGCCAGCAGTTACAATAGACAGTTAGCCAAAAACATTCAGTACTTC

clone size: .
J gene: TRBJ2-5
D gene: TRBD2
V gene: TRBV20-1
CDR3 protein: CSARETGKGTRNWETQYF
CDR3 DNA: TGCAGTGCTAGAGAAACTGGGAAGGGGACTAGGAACTGGGAGACCCAGTACTTC

clone size: .
J gene: TRBJ2-2
D gene: .
V gene: TRBV20-1
CDR3 protein: CSAKRIGENTGGLFF
CDR3 DNA: TGCAGTGCTAAGAGGATTGGGGAGAACACCGGGGGGCTGTTTTTT

clone size: few
J gene: TRBJ1-5
D gene: .
V gene: TRBV20-1
CDR3 protein: CSATKDGRGVRPQHF
CDR3 DNA: TGCAGTGCTACGAAGGACGGCCGGGGGGTTCGGCCCCAGCATTTT

clone size: .
J gene: TRBJ2-7
D gene: .
V gene: TRBV25-1
CDR3 protein: CASSYGNNEQYF
CDR3 DNA: TGTGCCAGCAGTTACGGCAACAATGAGCAGTACTTC

clone size: .
J gene: TRBJ2-5
D gene: .
V gene: TRBV28
CDR3 protein: CARSSPSQLKQYF
CDR3 DNA: TGTGCCCGCAGTTCTCCTTCCCAACTTAAGCAGTACTTC

clone size: .
J gene: TRBJ1-1
D gene: .
V gene: TRBV28
CDR3 protein: CASSPRQDQGAFF
CDR3 DNA: TGTGCCAGCAGCCCCAGACAGGACCAAGGGGCTTTCTTT

clone size: .
J gene: TRBJ2-3
D gene: TRBD2
V gene: TRBV7-9
CDR3 protein: CASSLGTSGGAEDTQYF
CDR3 DNA: TGTGCCAGCAGCTTAGGGACTAGCGGGGGGGCCGAAGATACGCAGTATTTT

clone size: .
J gene: TRBJ2-1
D gene: .
V gene: TRBV12-3/TRBV12-4
CDR3 protein: CASSHRVSNNEQFF
CDR3 DNA: TGTGCCAGCAGCCACAGGGTTTCCAACAATGAGCAGTTCTTC

clone size: once
J gene: TRBJ2-1
D gene: TRBD2
V gene: TRBV7-2
CDR3 protein: CASSLASGDNEQFF
CDR3 DNA: TGTGCCAGCAGCTTAGCTAGCGGGGACAATGAGCAGTTCTTC

clone size: once
J gene: TRBJ2-3
D gene: .
V gene: TRBV2
CDR3 protein: CAGSENRDTDTQYF
CDR3 DNA: TGTGCCGGCAGTGAGAACAGGGACACAGATACGCAGTATTTT

clone size: few
J gene: TRBJ2-7
D gene: .
V gene: TRBV29-1
CDR3 protein: CSVGTGTQTYEQYF
CDR3 DNA: TGCAGCGTAGGGACCGGGACTCAAACCTACGAGCAGTACTTC

clone size: .
J gene: TRBJ2-1
D gene: TRBD2
V gene: TRBV20-1
CDR3 protein: CSAALAGPGGEQFF
CDR3 DNA: TGCAGTGCTGCGCTAGCGGGGCCTGGGGGTGAGCAGTTCTTC

clone size: few
J gene: TRBJ1-4
D gene: TRBD1
V gene: TRBV29-1
CDR3 protein: CSVAGTAEKLFF
CDR3 DNA: TGCAGCGTAGCTGGGACAGCTGAAAAACTGTTTTTT

clone size: many
J gene: TRBJ2-1
D gene: .
V gene: TRBV6-5
CDR3 protein: CASSYRVDNEQFF
CDR3 DNA: TGTGCCAGCAGTTACAGGGTAGACAATGAGCAGTTCTTC

clone size: many
J gene: TRBJ2-5
D gene: .
V gene: TRBV6-5
CDR3 protein: CASRDTGQETQYF
CDR3 DNA: TGTGCCAGCAGGGACACCGGCCAAGAGACCCAGTACTTC

clone size: few
J gene: TRBJ2-1
D gene: .
V gene: TRBV4-2
CDR3 protein: CASSQDLGAYNERFF
CDR3 DNA: TGTGCCAGCAGCCAAGATCTGGGGGCCTACAATGAGCGGTTCTTC

clone size: .
J gene: TRBJ2-7
D gene: TRBD2
V gene: TRBV19
CDR3 protein: CASTRRGTSGSVSLYEQYF
CDR3 DNA: TGTGCCAGTACCCGAAGGGGGACTAGCGGGAGTGTTTCGCTCTACGAGCAGTACTTC

clone size: few
J gene: TRBJ2-1
D gene: TRBD2
V gene: TRBV7-9
CDR3 protein: CASSRTSGGDNEQFF
CDR3 DNA: TGTGCCAGCAGCCGGACTAGCGGAGGAGACAATGAGCAGTTCTTC

clone size: .
J gene: TRBJ2-1
D gene: .
V gene: TRBV29-1
CDR3 protein: CSSSYNEQFF
CDR3 DNA: TGCAGCTCCAGCTACAATGAGCAGTTCTTC

clone size: .
J gene: TRBJ2-5
D gene: .
V gene: TRBV11-2
CDR3 protein: CASSLVSEGDQYF
CDR3 DNA: TGTGCCAGCAGCTTAGTTTCAGAGGGGGACCAGTACTTC

clone size: .
J gene: TRBJ2-7
D gene: TRBD2
V gene: TRBV7-2
CDR3 protein: CASSLTSGRGGSYEQYF
CDR3 DNA: TGTGCCAGCAGCCTGACTAGCGGGAGGGGAGGCTCCTACGAGCAGTACTTC

clone size: .
J gene: TRBJ2-7
D gene: TRBD1
V gene: TRBV28
CDR3 protein: CASSQTGGPYEQYF
CDR3 DNA: TGTGCCAGCAGTCAGACAGGGGGCCCCTACGAGCAGTACTTC

clone size: .
J gene: TRBJ2-5
D gene: TRBD2
V gene: TRBV2
CDR3 protein: CASRNGLALNEQYF
CDR3 DNA: TGTGCCAGCAGGAATGGACTAGCTTTGAATGAGCAGTACTTC

clone size: once
J gene: TRBJ2-7
D gene: TRBD2
V gene: TRBV20-1
CDR3 protein: CSAPARASGRYEQYF
CDR3 DNA: TGCAGTGCCCCGGCACGAGCTAGCGGGAGATACGAGCAGTACTTC